A single sample gave rise to the 22 T cell receptor beta chains below, sequenced in a study of beta chain features in type 1 diabetes. For these TCRs, the target antigens are not known. cDNA synthesis used the whole RNA isolate, giving expressed TCRB sequences. Clones were sequenced by immunoSEQ multiplex PCR, and TCRdb holds only the in-frame ones, with some missing. Among roughly 300,000 clones, approximately 9.7% were seen once, and the ten largest hold 1%. Whole-study results and caveats: TCRB CDR3s were moderately but significantly shorter in Type 1 diabetes patients in all four CD4+ subsets.

Input material: central memory CD4+ T cells from blood. These receptors originate from a man in his thirties or forties with type 1 diabetes.

This clone has a handful of counts. The V call is TRBV19, the J call TRBJ2-5, with D possibly being TRBD1 (5 bases). In germline, CDR1 is LNHDA, CDR2 SQIVND (reference sequence). The CDR3 loop spans 14 amino acids. V lost 3 bases and J 3 bases, leaving 11 bases between the germline ends. The CDR3 loop reads CASSMMQGKETQYF. DNA of the CDR3: TGTGCCAGTAGTATGATGCAGGGAAAAGAGACCCAGTACTTC.

This chain links TRBV4-3 with TRBJ2-2; 8 nucleotides match TRBD2. The length of the CDR3 is 15 residues. After removal of 8 bases from V and 2 bases from J, the junction contained 7 bases not matched to a gene. Germline CDR1 and CDR2: LGHNA and YSLEER. The CDR3 protein is CASGMLAGNTGELFF. CDR3 in DNA: TGCGCCAGCGGCATGCTAGCGGGCAACACCGGGGAGCTGTTTTTT.

This clone was observed a few times. The rearrangement uses TRBV5-4 and TRBJ1-2; the D gene is possibly TRBD1 (6 bases). CDR1 is SGHNT, CDR2 YYREEE, per germline (reference sequence). V lost 10 bases, J lost 8 bases, and 15 bases lay in between. The CDR3 is made up of 11 amino acids. The CDR3 here is CASGNRDGYTF. The CDR3 nucleotides read TGTGCCTCTGGGAACAGGGACGGCTACACCTTC. Full variable domain (remainder filled in from reference TRBV5-4 and TRBJ1-2): ETGVTQSPTHLIKTRGQQVTLRCSSQSGHNTVSWYQQALGQGPQFIFQYYREEENGRGNFPPRFSGLQFPNYSSELNVNALELDDSALYLCASGNRDGYTFGSGTRLTVV.

CDR3 nucleotide sequence: TGTGCCAGCAGTTACCTCCTGGCGGCCCGGGAGCTGTTTTTT. It specifies CASSYLLAARELFF. J is TRBJ2-2 and V is TRBV6-6; no reliable D call. The CDR3 covers 14 residues. The germline V gene has CDR1 MNHNY and CDR2 SVGAGI (reference sequence). V was clipped by 2 bases and J by 9 bases, with 13 bases between them.

This clone has ten or more counts. This chain connects TRBV28 to TRBJ2-1, with D perhaps TRBD2 (5 bases). CDR1 and CDR2 (germline): MDHEN, SYDVKM. The germline V and J ends were trimmed by 6 bases and 3 bases, with 18 bases remaining between them. The CDR3 is 16 residues long. CDR3 protein: CASSNPEVGSYNEQFF. The CDR3 bases are TGTGCCAGCAGCAACCCGGAGGTGGGCAGCTACAATGAGCAGTTCTTC.

With respect to this clone: This clone may be a read error of a much larger clone one base away. The V call is TRBV6-1, the J call TRBJ2-3; TRBD1 is a possible D gene (6 bases). Germline V gene lookup returns CDR1 MNHNS and CDR2 SASEGT. This CDR3 is built from 13 residues. The V end was cut by 5 bases, the J end by 1 base, with 7 bases between. The CDR3 DNA sequence: TGTGCCAGCAGTCGACAGGGCACAGATACGCAGTATTTT. This gives the protein CASSRQGTDTQYF.

There are many counts of this clone. The chain uses TRBV6-5 and TRBJ2-1, with D perhaps matching TRBD1 (6 bases). Germline CDR1 reads MNHEY; CDR2 reads SVGAGI. The V and J ends lost 5 bases and 10 bases respectively, with 15 bases between them. The CDR3 has 13 residues. The CDR3 region is CASSLTGYGEQFF. The CDR3 bases are TGTGCCAGCAGTCTTACAGGGTACGGGGAGCAGTTCTTC.

V usage is TRBV20-1 and J usage is TRBJ1-2; D is undetermined. Germline V gene sequence: CDR1 DFQATT, CDR2 SNEGSKA (reference sequence). The CDR3 has 11 residues. V lost 5 bases, J lost 2 bases, and 6 bases lay in between. CDR3 amino acids: CSAPANYGYTF. The CDR3 nucleotides read TGCAGTGCTCCGGCGAACTATGGCTACACCTTC.

This rearrangement joins TRBV18 to TRBJ2-5; 8 positions agree with TRBD2. The CDR3 has 15 residues. J lost 4 bases, V lost 2 bases, and 6 bases had no gene match. The germline gives CDR1 KGHSH, CDR2 LQKENI. For the CDR3, the DNA is TGTGCCAGCTCACCAGGCGGGGGGCGCGGAGAGACCCAGTACTTC. Encoded protein: CASSPGGGRGETQYF.

This clone was detected only a few times. The chain is built from TRBV10-3 and TRBJ1-6; TRBD1 aligns across 8 bases. This CDR3 comprises 15 residues. The ends lost 7 bases at V and 6 bases at J; junction bases unmatched: 8. Germline V gene data show CDR1 as ENHRY and CDR2 as SYGVKD. This chain's CDR3 is CAITPSGQGNSPLHF. The CDR3 nucleotides are TGTGCCATCACTCCCTCCGGACAGGGTAATTCACCCCTCCACTTT.

This clone appeared a few times. This chain connects TRBV7-9 to TRBJ2-3; 7 bases are a match to TRBD2. V lost 11 bases and J lost 4; bases outside the gene matches: 3. CDR3 length equals 11 residues. CDR1 is SEHNR and CDR2 is FQNEAQ in the germline V gene (reference sequence). Written as DNA, the CDR3 is TGTGCCTACCGGGGGGCAGATACGCAGTATTTT. It codes for CAYRGADTQYF.

The rearrangement links TRBV4-1 to TRBJ1-6, with no clear D. Germline V gene sequence: CDR1 MGHRA, CDR2 YSYEKL. The CDR3 has 18 amino acids. V lost 4 bases and J lost 0, with 16 bases in between. This CDR3 reads CASSPQRNVSSYNSPLHF. The CDR3 DNA sequence: TGCGCCAGCAGCCCGCAACGGAACGTTAGCTCCTATAATTCACCCCTCCACTTT.

The chain is built from TRBV30 and TRBJ1-5, with D hard to call. Trimming took 1 base from V and 6 from J, leaving 10 bases between them. Germline-derived CDR1 and CDR2 are GTSNPN and SVGIG (reference sequence). CDR3 length: 13 residues. Here the CDR3 reads CAWSGGGGQPQHF. The CDR3 DNA is TGTGCCTGGAGTGGGGGAGGAGGTCAGCCCCAGCATTTT.

This clone was recorded a few times. Sequence at one end of the junction differs from germline and may be a read error. V is TRBV6-5 and J is TRBJ2-5; D gene uncertain. CDR3 length: 13 residues. Germline V lookup: CDR1 MNHEY, CDR2 SVGAGI. The CDR3 reads CASKNLERAELDF. CDR3 sequence (DNA): TGTGCCAGCAAAAACCTTGAGCGAGCAGAACTGGACTTC.

This clone was observed a few times. The rearrangement uses TRBV5-6 and TRBJ2-1; the match to TRBD2 covers 10 bases. Per germline, CDR1 SGHDT and CDR2 YYEEEE. J was trimmed by 8 bases and V by 6 bases; bases with no gene match: 5. The CDR3 is 13 residues long. DNA for the CDR3: TGTGCCAGCACCGAGCGGGGGGGCCATGAGCAGTTCTTC. Residues: CASTERGGHEQFF.

This clone was found a few times. V and J are TRBV10-3 and TRBJ1-4, with D possibly TRBD1 on 5 matching bases. Germline V lookup: CDR1 ENHRY, CDR2 SYGVKD. The CDR3 has 13 amino acids. V was pared by 9 bases and J by 6 bases, with 14 bases between. CDR3 region: CAMRGDQHEKLFF. Here the CDR3 DNA reads TGTGCCATGAGGGGTGACCAACATGAAAAACTGTTTTTT.

This clone was seen more than once but under ten times. The V call is TRBV6-5, the J call TRBJ1-1, with D hard to call. In germline, CDR1 is MNHEY, CDR2 SVGAGI. V lost 4 bases and J 6 bases, leaving 6 bases between the germline ends. The CDR3 covers 11 residues. The CDR3 bases are TGTGCCAGCAGTTTAGGGCCTGAAGCTTTCTTT. Its translation is CASSLGPEAFF.

In regard to this clone: This CDR3 is also generated by other DNA sequences in the sample. The chain is built from TRBV29-1 and TRBJ1-5; D possibly corresponds to TRBD1 (5 bases). CDR1 and CDR2 from the germline V gene are SQVTM and ANQGSEA. This CDR3 contains 12 residues. With 4 bases removed from V and 4 bases from J, the gap between germline ends came to 8 bases. This CDR3 is CSVGSGNQPQHF. The CDR3 DNA is TGCAGCGTTGGATCAGGGAATCAGCCCCAGCATTTT.

The V gene is TRBV2, the J gene TRBJ2-1; 8 nucleotides line up with TRBD2. This CDR3 is built from 14 residues. V lost 4 bases and J lost 9; bases outside the gene matches: 8. Per the germline V gene, CDR1 is SNHLY and CDR2 is FYNNEI. The CDR3: CASSGRGDGPEQFF. The CDR3 coding sequence is TGTGCCAGCAGTGGGCGGGGGGACGGCCCTGAGCAGTTCTTC. Full variable domain (outside the CDR3, taken from reference TRBV2 and TRBJ2-1): EPEVTQTPSHQVTQMGQEVILRCVPISNHLYFYWYRQILGQKVEFLVSFYNNEISEKSEIFDDQFSVERPDGSNFTLKIRSTKLEDSAMYFCASSGRGDGPEQFFGPGTRLTVL.

This chain uses TRBV7-2 with TRBJ1-2; weak D call: TRBD1 (5 bases). V was cut by 4 bases and J by 0 bases, with 9 bases left in between. Germline assignment: CDR1 SGHTA and CDR2 FQGNSA. The length of the CDR3 is 14 residues. CDR3: CASSWAGTNYGYTF. CDR3 coding DNA: TGTGCCAGCAGCTGGGCAGGGACTAACTATGGCTACACCTTC.

This clone was detected only a few times. Other nucleotide sequences from this sample produce the same CDR3. The rearrangement links TRBV6-6 to TRBJ2-1; D gene unclear. Germline V gene lookup returns CDR1 MNHNY and CDR2 SVGAGI (reference sequence). With 0 bases removed from V and 2 bases from J, the gap between germline ends came to 5 bases. There are 14 residues in the CDR3. Written as DNA, the CDR3 is TGTGCCAGCAGTTACTCTGGCACCTACAATGAGCAGTTCTTC. This sequence encodes CASSYSGTYNEQFF.

This clone was observed a handful of times. V and J are TRBV2 and TRBJ2-3; weak D call: TRBD1 (6 bases). This CDR3 has 14 amino acids. Germline V gene data show CDR1 as SNHLY and CDR2 as FYNNEI. The V end lost 4 bases, the J end lost 7 bases, and 15 bases lay between the germline ends. This CDR3 reads CASSVGQGINTQYF. The CDR3, as DNA: TGTGCCAGCAGTGTGGGGCAGGGGATTAATACGCAGTATTTT.